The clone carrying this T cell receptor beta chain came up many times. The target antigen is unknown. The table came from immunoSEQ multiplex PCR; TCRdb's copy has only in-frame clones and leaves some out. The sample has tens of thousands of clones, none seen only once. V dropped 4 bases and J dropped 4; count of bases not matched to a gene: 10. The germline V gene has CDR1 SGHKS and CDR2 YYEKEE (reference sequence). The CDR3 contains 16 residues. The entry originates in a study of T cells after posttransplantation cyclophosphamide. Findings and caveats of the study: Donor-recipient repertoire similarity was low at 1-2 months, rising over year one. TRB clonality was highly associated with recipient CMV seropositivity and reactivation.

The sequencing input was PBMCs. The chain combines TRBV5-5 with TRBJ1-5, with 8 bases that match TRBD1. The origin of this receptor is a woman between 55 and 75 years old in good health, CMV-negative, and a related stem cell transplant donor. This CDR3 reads CASSIDPGQANQPQHF. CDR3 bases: TGTGCCAGCAGCATAGATCCGGGACAGGCGAATCAGCCCCAGCATTTT.